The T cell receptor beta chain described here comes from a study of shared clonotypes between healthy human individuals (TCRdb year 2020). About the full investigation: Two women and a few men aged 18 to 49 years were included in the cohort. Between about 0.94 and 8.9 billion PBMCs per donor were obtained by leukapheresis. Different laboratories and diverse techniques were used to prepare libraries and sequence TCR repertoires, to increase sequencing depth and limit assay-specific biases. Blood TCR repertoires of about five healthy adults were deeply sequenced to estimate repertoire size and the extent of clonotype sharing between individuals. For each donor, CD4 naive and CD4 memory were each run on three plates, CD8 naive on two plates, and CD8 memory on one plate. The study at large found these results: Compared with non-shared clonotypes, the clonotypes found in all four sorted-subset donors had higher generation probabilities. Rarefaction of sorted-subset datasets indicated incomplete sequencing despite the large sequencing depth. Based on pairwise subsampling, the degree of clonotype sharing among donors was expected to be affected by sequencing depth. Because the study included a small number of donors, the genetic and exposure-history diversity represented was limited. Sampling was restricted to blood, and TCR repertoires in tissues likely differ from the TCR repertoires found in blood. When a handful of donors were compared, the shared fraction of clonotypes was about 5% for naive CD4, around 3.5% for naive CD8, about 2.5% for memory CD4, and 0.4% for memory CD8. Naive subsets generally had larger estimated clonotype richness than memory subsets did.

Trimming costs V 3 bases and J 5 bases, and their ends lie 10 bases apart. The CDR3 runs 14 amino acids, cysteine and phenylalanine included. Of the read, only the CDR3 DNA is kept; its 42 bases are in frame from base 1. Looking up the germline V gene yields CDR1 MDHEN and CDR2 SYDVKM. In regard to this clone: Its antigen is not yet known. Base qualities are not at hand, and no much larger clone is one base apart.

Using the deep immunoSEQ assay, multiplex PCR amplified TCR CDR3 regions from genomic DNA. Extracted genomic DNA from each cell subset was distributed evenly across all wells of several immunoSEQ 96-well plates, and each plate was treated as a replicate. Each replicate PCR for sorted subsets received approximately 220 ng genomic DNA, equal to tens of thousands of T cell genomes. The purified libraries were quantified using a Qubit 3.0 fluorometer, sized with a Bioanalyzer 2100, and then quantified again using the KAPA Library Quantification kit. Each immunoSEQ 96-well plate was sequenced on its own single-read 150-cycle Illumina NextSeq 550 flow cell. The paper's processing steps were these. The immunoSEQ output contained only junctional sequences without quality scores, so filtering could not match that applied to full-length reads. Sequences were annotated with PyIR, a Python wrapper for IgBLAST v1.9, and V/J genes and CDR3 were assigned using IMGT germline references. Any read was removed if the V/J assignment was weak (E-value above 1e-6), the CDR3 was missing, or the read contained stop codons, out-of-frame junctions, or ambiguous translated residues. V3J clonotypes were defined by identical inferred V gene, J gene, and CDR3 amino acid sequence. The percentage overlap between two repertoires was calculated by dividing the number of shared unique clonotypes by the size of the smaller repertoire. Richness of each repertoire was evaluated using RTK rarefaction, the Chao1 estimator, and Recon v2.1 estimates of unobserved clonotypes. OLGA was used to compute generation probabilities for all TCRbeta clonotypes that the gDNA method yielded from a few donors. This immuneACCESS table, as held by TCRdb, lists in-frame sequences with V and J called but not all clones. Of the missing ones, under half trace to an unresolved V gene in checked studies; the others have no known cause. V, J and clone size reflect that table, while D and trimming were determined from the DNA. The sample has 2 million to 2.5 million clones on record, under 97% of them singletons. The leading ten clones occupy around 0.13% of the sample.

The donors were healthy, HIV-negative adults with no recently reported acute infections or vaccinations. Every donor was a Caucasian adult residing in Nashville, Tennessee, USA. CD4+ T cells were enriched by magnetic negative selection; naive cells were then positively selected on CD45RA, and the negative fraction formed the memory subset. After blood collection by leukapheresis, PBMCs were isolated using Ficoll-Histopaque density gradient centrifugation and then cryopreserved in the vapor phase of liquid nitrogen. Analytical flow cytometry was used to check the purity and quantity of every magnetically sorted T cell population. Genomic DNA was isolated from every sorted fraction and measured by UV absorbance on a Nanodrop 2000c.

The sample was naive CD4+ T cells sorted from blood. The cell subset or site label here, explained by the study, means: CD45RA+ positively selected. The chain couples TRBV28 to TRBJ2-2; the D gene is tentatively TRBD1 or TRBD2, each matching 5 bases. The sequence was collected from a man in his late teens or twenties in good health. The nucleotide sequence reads TGTGCCAGCAGTTTTTTTTGGGGGACCGGGGAGCTGTTTTTT. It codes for CASSFFWGTGELFF. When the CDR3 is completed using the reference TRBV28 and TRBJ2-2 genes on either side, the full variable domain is DVKVTQSSRYLVKRTGEKVFLECVQDMDHENMFWYRQDPGLGLRLIYFSYDVKMKEKGDIPEGYSVSREKKERFSLILESASTNQTSMYLCASSFFWGTGELFFGEGSRLTVL.